A single sample gave rise to the 14 T cell receptor beta chains below, sequenced in a study of T cell responses to AZD1222 COVID-19 vaccine. The method was immunoSEQ multiplex PCR; TCRdb's version includes in-frame clones alone and lacks a portion of them. Of roughly 120,000 clones in the sample, around 93% were seen once. This material consisted of peripheral blood, taken on day 0 of AZD1222 vaccination. The source is an adult in good health.

The CDR3 DNA is TGCGCCAGCACCCTGCGGGGGGCCGGGGAAAAACTGTTTTTT. It codes for CASTLRGAGEKLFF. The chain combines TRBV5-1 with TRBJ1-4; tentatively, D is TRBD1 (6 bases). Germline CDR1 reads SGHRS; CDR2 reads YFSETQ. The CDR3 is 14 residues long. The ends were cut back, 6 bases at V and 8 bases at J, with 17 bases in the middle.

V gene TRBV14 combines with J gene TRBJ2-3; TRBD2 is a possible D gene (5 bases). V lost 5 bases, J lost 0 bases, and 9 bases lay in between. The CDR3 is 14 residues long. The germline gives CDR1 SGHDN, CDR2 FVKESK. This CDR3 reads CASSSSESTDTQYF. The DNA of the CDR3 is TGTGCCAGCAGCAGTAGCGAGAGCACAGATACGCAGTATTTT.

V usage is TRBV10-1 and J usage is TRBJ1-4; D uncertain. The CDR3 has 14 amino acids. Per germline, CDR1 WNHNN and CDR2 SYGVQD (reference sequence). V gave up 0 bases and J gave up 7 bases, with 9 bases separating them. The CDR3 DNA sequence: TGCGCCAGCAGTGAGTCTACAGCAGGTGAAAAACTGTTTTTT. Translation: CASSESTAGEKLFF.

This clone was counted once. The J gene is TRBJ2-7, the V gene TRBV16; no reliable D call. The germline gives CDR1 KGHSY, CDR2 FQNENV. V was pared by 4 bases and J by 4 bases, with 14 bases between. This CDR3 region has 14 residues. For the CDR3, the DNA is TGTGCCAGCAGCCGTCGGTCAGGAGAGTACGAGCAGTACTTC. It codes for CASSRRSGEYEQYF.

The chain combines TRBV19 with TRBJ1-5; D gene uncertain. The V gene lost 7 bases and the J gene lost 1 base, with 14 bases spanning the gap. The CDR3 is 15 residues long. Germline assignment: CDR1 LNHDA and CDR2 SQIVND (reference sequence). CDR3 sequence reads: CASNPWGTSNQPQHF. The CDR3 DNA follows: TGTGCCAGTAACCCCTGGGGAACCAGCAATCAGCCCCAGCATTTT.

The V and J genes are TRBV27 and TRBJ1-1; no firm D call. The CDR3 is 15 residues long. Germline lookup yields CDR1 MNHEY and CDR2 SMNVEV (reference sequence). Trimming shortened V by 3 bases and J by 1 base, and 12 bases separated the two germline ends. CDR3 coding DNA: TGTGCCAGCAGTTTTTCCACCCGGGGGAACACTGAAGCTTTCTTT. Its protein product is CASSFSTRGNTEAFF.

This rearrangement joins TRBV7-9 to TRBJ1-2; D is possibly TRBD1 (5 bases). Germline CDR1 reads SEHNR; CDR2 reads FQNEAQ (reference sequence). V was trimmed by 4 bases and J by 1 base, leaving 10 bases between them. CDR3 length: 14 amino acids. The CDR3 DNA follows: TGTGCCAGCAGCTCACTGACAGTTAACTATGGCTACACCTTC. This encodes CASSSLTVNYGYTF.

The genes are TRBV7-9 and TRBJ2-1, with 12 bases identical to TRBD1. Losses at the gene ends were 1 base for V and 9 bases for J; bases not matched to a gene: 7. The CDR3 totals 16 residues. CDR1 is SEHNR, CDR2 FQNEAQ, per germline (reference sequence). CDR3 bases: TGTGCCAGCAGCTTAGTGGGACAGGGGGCGCAGGGTGAGCAGTTCTTC. Translating gives CASSLVGQGAQGEQFF. The full variable domain, completed using reference TRBV7-9 and TRBJ2-1, is DTGVSQNPRHKITKRGQNVTFRCDPISEHNRLYWYRQTLGQGPEFLTYFQNEAQLEKSRLLSDRFSAERPKGSFSTLEIQRTEQGDSAMYLCASSLVGQGAQGEQFFGPGTRLTVL.

V is TRBV2 and J is TRBJ1-5; a weak D match, TRBD1 (6 bases). V was pared by 6 bases and J by 5 bases, with 11 bases between. Germline CDR1 SNHLY, CDR2 FYNNEI. The CDR3 runs 13 residues. The CDR3 reads CASSWTVDQPQHF. In nucleotides, the CDR3 is TGTGCCAGCAGCTGGACAGTCGATCAGCCCCAGCATTTT.

The rearrangement joins TRBV12-3 or TRBV12-4 to TRBJ1-5; no clear D gene. The CDR3 runs 12 residues. Trimming shortened V by 5 bases and J by 5 bases, and 7 bases separated the two germline ends. CDR3 sequence (DNA): TGTGCCAGCAGTACTAGGGATCAGCCCCAGCATTTT. This sequence encodes CASSTRDQPQHF.

This rearrangement joins TRBV10-3 to TRBJ2-7; D ambiguous. The CDR3 extends over 11 amino acids. CDR1 is ENHRY and CDR2 is SYGVKD in the germline V gene. V was clipped by 1 base and J by 5 bases, with 3 bases between them. The DNA for the CDR3 is TGTGCCATCAGTGAGTTCGACGAGCAGTACTTC. The encoded protein is CAISEFDEQYF.

The chain is built from TRBV12-3 or TRBV12-4 and TRBJ1-2, with 8 bases identical to TRBD1. Germline trimming cut 6 bases from V and 9 bases from J; bases unmatched to any gene: 9. The CDR3 is 13 amino acids. The CDR3 loop reads CASRKGQGLSYTF. The CDR3 DNA reads TGTGCCAGCAGAAAAGGACAGGGCTTAAGCTACACCTTC.

The chain carries TRBV7-2 and TRBJ2-3; D is unresolved. V was clipped by 2 bases and J by 4 bases, with 7 bases between them. CDR1 is SGHTA and CDR2 is FQGNSA in the germline V gene. This CDR3 region has 13 residues. CDR3 loop: CASSLRRPDTQYF. Written as DNA, the CDR3 is TGTGCCAGCAGCTTACGGCGCCCAGATACGCAGTATTTT.

The rearrangement links TRBV2 to TRBJ1-6, with D unresolved. Trimming shortened V by 2 bases and J by 6 bases, and 8 bases separated the two germline ends. Germline V gives CDR1 SNHLY, CDR2 FYNNEI. The CDR3 length is 14 residues. CDR3 nucleotide sequence: TGTGCCAGCAGTGAAAGGCAGTTTAATTCACCCCTCCACTTT. Amino acids: CASSERQFNSPLHF.